This entry features one T cell receptor (beta chain) sequence. The antigen is unknown. This sample was taken from a study of T-cell reconstitution after alpha-beta-depleted transplantation in children. Trimming cost V 9 bases and J 0 bases, with 7 bases left between them. The CDR3 consists of 12 residues. CDR1 ENHRY and CDR2 SYGVKD come from the germline V gene. The library targeted TCRbeta and was prepared with unique molecular identifiers. TCRdb used MiXCR to reprocess the PCR reads, holding one entry per CDR3 protein. The sample holds 500,000 to 750,000 distinct CDR3 sequences, under 15% seen once. Findings of the study overall: T-cell counts and diversity were attributed mostly to newly produced T cells one year after transplant. Several hundred expanded graft clones reportedly gave rise to the alpha-beta T cells present about two months after transplant.

The source was PBMCs, mostly from graft donor cells, collected 360 days after TCRalphabeta/CD19-depleted stem cell transplant. This sequence originates from a male patient aged 10-17 years who had a stem cell transplant for acute myeloid leukemia, so the T cells may come from the graft donor. The rearrangement uses TRBV10-3 and TRBJ2-3; D may be TRBD2 (6 bases). The CDR3 DNA is TGTGCCATTAGCGGCAGCACAGATACGCAGTATTTT. Its protein product is CAISGSTDTQYF.